These 9 T cell receptor beta chains came from one sample sequenced in a study of blood T cell repertoires in COVID-19. Clones were sequenced by immunoSEQ multiplex PCR, and TCRdb holds only the in-frame ones, with some missing. Here the sample spans 110,000 to 150,000 clones, 88% being singletons. The sample was peripheral blood. The receptors were gathered from a woman between 55 and 75 years old with acute or convalescent COVID-19.

The J gene is TRBJ2-7, the V gene TRBV5-4, with D possibly being TRBD2 (6 bases). The CDR3 length is 15 residues. CDR1 and CDR2 (germline): SGHNT, YYREEE (reference sequence). Trimming left V 4 bases short and J 2 bases short, with 16 bases between. In DNA, the CDR3 is TGTGCCAGCAGCCCACAAATGCGGGGCGCCTACGAGCAGTACTTC. Its translation: CASSPQMRGAYEQYF.

The V call is TRBV5-1, the J call TRBJ1-1; no definite D call. In germline, CDR1 is SGHRS, CDR2 YFSETQ. The V gene lost 3 bases and the J gene lost 4 bases, with 13 bases spanning the gap. This CDR3 has 14 amino acids. As DNA, the CDR3 is TGCGCCAGCAGCTCTCAAGACTCCCGCACTGAAGCTTTCTTT. Its translation is CASSSQDSRTEAFF. The whole variable domain, filled in from reference TRBV5-1 and TRBJ1-1, reads KAGVTQTPRYLIKTRGQQVTLSCSPISGHRSVSWYQQTPGQGLQFLFEYFSETQRNKGNFPGRFSGRQFSNSRSEMNVSTLELGDSALYLCASSSQDSRTEAFFGQGTRLTVV.

The CDR3 is CASSFFGRPNTEAFF. The CDR3 DNA is TGTGCCAGCAGCTTCTTCGGGAGACCGAACACTGAAGCTTTCTTT. The V gene is TRBV7-8, the J gene TRBJ1-1; D gene ambiguous. The CDR3 contains 15 residues. CDR1 is SGHVS and CDR2 is FQNEAQ in the germline V gene. V lost 3 bases, J lost 1 base, and 12 bases lay in between. Combining the CDR3 with reference TRBV7-8 and TRBJ1-1 gives the whole variable domain GAGVSQSPRYKVAKRGQDVALRCDPISGHVSLFWYQQALGQGPEFLTYFQNEAQLDKSGLPSDRFFAERPEGSVSTLKIQRTQQEDSAVYLCASSFFGRPNTEAFFGQGTRLTVV.

This clone was observed a few times. V gene TRBV2 combines with J gene TRBJ2-7; TRBD1 is a possible D gene (5 bases). V dropped 10 bases and J dropped 3 bases, with 10 bases sitting between them. CDR3 length equals 11 residues. Germline-derived CDR1 and CDR2 are SNHLY and FYNNEI. For the CDR3, the DNA is TGTGCCACGGCAGGGTACTACGAGCAGTACTTC. This translates into CATAGYYEQYF.

The V gene is TRBV7-2, the J gene TRBJ2-7; 8 nucleotides match TRBD2. The germline V gene encodes CDR1 SGHTA and CDR2 FQGNSA. The CDR3 spans 16 residues. Trimming took 1 base from V and 0 from J; bases not matched to a gene: 5. The CDR3 loop is CASSLDSGTSSYEQYF. DNA for the CDR3: TGTGCCAGCAGCTTAGATTCGGGGACTAGCTCCTACGAGCAGTACTTC.

J is TRBJ2-1 and V is TRBV11-2; possible D gene TRBD1, 6 bases. The germline CDR1 and CDR2 sequences are SGHAT and FQNNGV. This CDR3 comprises 12 residues. Between the trimmed V and J ends, which lost 4 bases and 8 bases, there was a span of 9 bases. CDR3 region: CASSSGTYEQFF. For the CDR3, the DNA is TGTGCCAGCAGCTCCGGGACATATGAGCAGTTCTTC.

The gene calls are TRBV10-3 and TRBJ1-5, with 7 bases that match TRBD1. The length of the CDR3 is 16 residues. Germline-derived CDR1 and CDR2 are ENHRY and SYGVKD. V shed 0 bases, J shed 1 base, and the junction held 3 bases outside the gene matches. CDR3 sequence reads: CAISESQGESNQPQHF. The CDR3 coding sequence is TGTGCCATCAGTGAGTCCCAGGGGGAAAGCAATCAGCCCCAGCATTTT.

The chain has TRBV6-5 and TRBJ1-1, with TRBD1 as a possible D gene (6 bases). Germline V CDR1 and CDR2: MNHEY, SVGAGI. The CDR3 length is 15 residues. The V and J ends lost 4 bases and 4 bases respectively, with 16 bases between them. CDR3 protein: CASSFTVTGPTEAFF. The CDR3 DNA is TGTGCCAGCAGTTTTACCGTGACAGGCCCCACTGAAGCTTTCTTT.

DNA for the CDR3: TGTGCCAGCAGCTTAGGAGGGGGCGAAGGAAACACCATATATTTT. As protein: CASSLGGGEGNTIYF. The chain has TRBV11-2 and TRBJ1-3, with TRBD1 identical over 7 bases. CDR3 length equals 15 residues. Germline V gene data show CDR1 as SGHAT and CDR2 as FQNNGV. The junction had 4 bases not matched to a gene; V was cut back by 1 base and J by 4 bases.